A selection of T cell receptor beta chains follows, all from one sample in a study of T cell responses to AZD1222 COVID-19 vaccine. TCRdb's table, derived via immunoSEQ multiplex PCR, lists solely in-frame clones and lacks some. Seen here are approximately 190,000 clones, about 93% observed once, and the top ten hold 0.95% to 1.1%. The sequencing used peripheral blood, collected 28 days after the second AZD1222 dose. The receptors were sampled from an adult who received the AZD1222 COVID-19 vaccine. The CDR3 runs from the conserved cysteine through the conserved F or W.

v_call	j_call	cdr3_aa
TRBV27	TRBJ2-1	CASTRTGGVYNEQFF
TRBV30	TRBJ2-7	CAWSIGQTGKYF
TRBV28	TRBJ2-2	CASSQPYRGSTGELFF
TRBV5-6	TRBJ2-6	CASNPRQRSSGANVLTF
TRBV27	TRBJ2-7	CASRLGTSVSYEQYF
TRBV2	TRBJ2-2	CASTGDTGELFF
TRBV5-1	TRBJ1-3	CASSLDRPSSGNTIYF
TRBV28	TRBJ2-2	CASTSPPPASTGELFF
TRBV25-1	TRBJ1-4	CASRETGPELFF
TRBV28	TRBJ1-4	CASRNPGQVGEKLFF
TRBV18	TRBJ2-3	CASSQNLANTDTQYF
TRBV6-5	TRBJ2-5	CASSYNRGLGETQYF
TRBV6-2/TRBV6-3	TRBJ1-1	CASSYPAGGTEAFF
TRBV28	TRBJ1-1	CASREQGLNTEAFF
TRBV4-3	TRBJ1-2	CASSQDGGYGYTF
TRBV7-2	TRBJ2-7	CASSLARLAGDPYEQYF
TRBV9	TRBJ1-5	CASSVRADQPQHF
TRBV7-9	TRBJ2-3	CASSLLPAGGGTDTQYF
TRBV28	TRBJ1-4	CASSPSITNEKLFF
TRBV6-1	TRBJ1-2	CASSDLSYGYTF
TRBV12-3/TRBV12-4	TRBJ2-2	CASKTGNTGELFF
TRBV15	TRBJ1-1	CATSRDRGLNTEAFF
TRBV12-3/TRBV12-4	TRBJ1-2	CASSLTPGDGYTF
TRBV3-1/TRBV3-2	TRBJ2-1	CASSSSRSTYNEQFF
TRBV7-2	TRBJ2-1	CASSSRYNEQFF
TRBV1	TRBJ2-3	CTSSQDSRGGGDTQYF
TRBV19	TRBJ2-3	CASSPTVADTQYF
TRBV7-9	TRBJ1-1	CASSPRGQTLPNTEAFF
TRBV4-1	TRBJ1-2	CASSQRQGFNGYTF
TRBV6-2/TRBV6-3	TRBJ1-2	CASSYRAGRLNYGYTF
TRBV3-1/TRBV3-2	TRBJ1-2	CASSRDSYGYTF
TRBV7-9	TRBJ1-6	CASSLGTGGFYSPLHF
TRBV6-4	TRBJ1-2	CASSPRTGRYGYTF